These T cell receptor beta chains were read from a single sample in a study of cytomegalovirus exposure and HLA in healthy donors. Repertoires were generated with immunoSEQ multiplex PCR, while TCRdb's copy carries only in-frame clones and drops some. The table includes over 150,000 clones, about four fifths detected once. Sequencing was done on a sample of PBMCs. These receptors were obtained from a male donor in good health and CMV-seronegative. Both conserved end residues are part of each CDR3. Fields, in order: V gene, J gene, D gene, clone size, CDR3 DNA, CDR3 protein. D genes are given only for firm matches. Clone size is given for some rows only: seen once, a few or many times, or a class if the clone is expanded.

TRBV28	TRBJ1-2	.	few	TGTGCCAGCAGTTTAGACGGGGGAGGTGGCTACACCTTC	CASSLDGGGGYTF
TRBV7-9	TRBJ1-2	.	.	TGTGCCAGCAGCGGAGCAGGGCTAGAGATGAACTATGGCTACACCTTC	CASSGAGLEMNYGYTF
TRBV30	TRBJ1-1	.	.	TGTGCCTGGAGTGAGTTAACAGGGAGGGTCACTGAAGCTTTCTTT	CAWSELTGRVTEAFF
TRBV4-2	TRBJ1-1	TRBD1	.	TGTGCCAGCAGCCAAAGACAGGGAGCGAACACTGAAGCTTTCTTT	CASSQRQGANTEAFF
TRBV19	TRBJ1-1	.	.	TGTGCCAGTAGTAATCACAGGGAGCTTAACACTGAAGCTTTCTTT	CASSNHRELNTEAFF
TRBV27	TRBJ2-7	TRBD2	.	TGTGCCAGCAGTTTGGTGGGACTAGCGGGAGGCAACTACGAGCAGTACTTC	CASSLVGLAGGNYEQYF
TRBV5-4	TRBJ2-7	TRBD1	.	TGTGCCAGCAGCCCCGGACAGGGACAGACCTACGAGCAGTACTTC	CASSPGQGQTYEQYF
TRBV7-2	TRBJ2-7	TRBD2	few	TGTGCCAGCAGCTTAGCGGGACTAGCGGGTTTCGAGCAGTACTTC	CASSLAGLAGFEQYF
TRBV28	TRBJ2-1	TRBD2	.	TGTGCCAGCAGTTCCCGGGGTAGCGGGAGGGCTACGGGCCCTTACAATGAGCAGTTCTTC	CASSSRGSGRATGPYNEQFF
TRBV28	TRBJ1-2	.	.	TGTGCCAGCACTTCAGCTAACTATGGCTACACCTTC	CASTSANYGYTF
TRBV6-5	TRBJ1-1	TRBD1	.	TGTGCCAGCAGCCCCACCGGGACAGGGACGGCTGAAGCTTTCTTT	CASSPTGTGTAEAFF
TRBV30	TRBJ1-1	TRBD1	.	TGTGCCTGGAGTGTAACGACAGGGTCCACTGAAGCTTTCTTT	CAWSVTTGSTEAFF
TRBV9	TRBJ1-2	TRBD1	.	TGTGCCAGCAGCGGAGAAGCGACAGGGACTAGTGGCTACACCTTC	CASSGEATGTSGYTF
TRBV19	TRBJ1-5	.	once	TGTGCCAGTAGTCTGGTGAGGCAGCCCCAGCATTTT	CASSLVRQPQHF
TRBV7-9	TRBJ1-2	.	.	TGTGCCAGCAGCTTCACCGGGAGCAACTATGGCTACACCTTC	CASSFTGSNYGYTF
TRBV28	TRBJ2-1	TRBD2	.	TGTGCCAGCAGCCCTGCTAGCGGGGCGATCTACAATGAGCAGTTCTTC	CASSPASGAIYNEQFF
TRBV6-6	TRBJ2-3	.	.	TGTGCCAGCAGTCCCCTTAGAGCGGGCACAGATACGCAGTATTTT	CASSPLRAGTDTQYF
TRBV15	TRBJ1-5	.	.	TGTGCCACCAGCAGAGATTCGGGTCAGCCCCAGCATTTT	CATSRDSGQPQHF
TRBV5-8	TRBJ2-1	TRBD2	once	TGTGCCAGCAGCTTGGGGACTAGCGACTACAATGAGCAGTTCTTC	CASSLGTSDYNEQFF
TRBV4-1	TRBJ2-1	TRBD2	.	TGCGCCAGCAGCCAAGCCCCCCTAGCGGGAGTCCCCTACAATGAGCAGTTCTTC	CASSQAPLAGVPYNEQFF
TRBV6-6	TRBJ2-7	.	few	TGTGCCAGCAGTCCCACAGGGTTCTCCTACGAGCAGTACTTC	CASSPTGFSYEQYF
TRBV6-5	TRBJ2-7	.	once	TGTGCCAGCAGTTACTCGATCAGGGACGAGCAGTACTTC	CASSYSIRDEQYF